What follows are 30 T cell receptor beta chains derived from one specimen sequenced in a study of blood T cell repertoires in COVID-19. TCRdb's copy holds only in-frame clones and misses some; the assay was immunoSEQ multiplex PCR. Of just under 150,000 clones in the sample, around 84% are singletons; the top ten hold roughly 4.4%. Sequenced input: peripheral blood. These TCRs come from a human donor in a cohort sampled during active COVID-19.

This clone was seen a single time. The chain couples TRBV9 to TRBJ2-7, with 7 positions matching TRBD1. The CDR3 has 12 residues. CDR1 is SGDLS and CDR2 is YYNGEE in the germline V gene. V gave up 7 bases and J gave up 5 bases; unmatched junction bases: 6. CDR3 DNA: TGTGCCAGCGGCGAGGGGGCCCACGAGCAGTACTTC. It translates to CASGEGAHEQYF.

This clone was seen only once. This chain joins TRBV6-2 or TRBV6-3 and TRBJ2-7; 8 bases are a match to TRBD2. Trimming at V came to 6 bases and at J to 4 bases, leaving 5 bases not matched to a gene. The CDR3 totals 13 residues. Germline CDR1 and CDR2: MNHEY and SVGEGT. The DNA for the CDR3 is TGTGCCAGCAGCCTCGGGAGGGGGTACGAGCAGTACGTC. Encoded protein: CASSLGRGYEQYV.

This chain uses TRBV18 with TRBJ2-2; D gene uncertain. CDR3 length: 15 amino acids. The V and J ends lost 4 bases and 5 bases respectively, with 14 bases between them. The germline gives CDR1 KGHSH, CDR2 LQKENI. The CDR3 nucleotides read TGTGCCAGCTCACTGACCACTACCGGGACCGGGGAGCTGTTTTTT. This gives the protein CASSLTTTGTGELFF.

This rearrangement joins TRBV7-2 to TRBJ2-7; D is possibly TRBD2 (5 bases). Trimming removed 1 base from V and 3 bases from J, with 13 bases in between. In germline, CDR1 is SGHTA, CDR2 FQGNSA. This CDR3 region has 15 residues. CDR3 loop: CASSLDYNRGYEQYF. CDR3 DNA sequence: TGTGCCAGCAGCTTAGACTATAATCGGGGCTACGAGCAGTACTTC.

The rearrangement uses TRBV6-5 and TRBJ1-2, with D tentatively TRBD1 (6 bases). Germline CDR1 MNHEY, CDR2 SVGAGI. Trimming left V 4 bases short and J 7 bases short, with 13 bases between. The CDR3 extends over 13 amino acids. CDR3 nucleotide sequence: TGTGCCAGCAGTTGGGGCAGGGGAAGTGGCTACACCTTC. This sequence encodes CASSWGRGSGYTF.

The chain links TRBV24-1 to TRBJ2-3; 8 bases fit TRBD2. Germline V gene data show CDR1 as KGHDR and CDR2 as SFDVKD. The junction had 7 bases not matched to a gene; V was cut back by 3 bases and J by 0 bases. This CDR3 is built from 17 residues. For the CDR3, the DNA is TGTGCCACCAGTGATGGCAACAGCGGGGGTAGCACAGATACGCAGTATTTT. This sequence encodes CATSDGNSGGSTDTQYF.

This clone was seen only once. The V and J genes are TRBV30 and TRBJ1-5; a weak D match, TRBD1 (6 bases). V was cut by 0 bases and J by 4 bases, with 19 bases left in between. The germline CDR1 and CDR2 sequences are GTSNPN and SVGIG (reference sequence). This CDR3 comprises 17 residues. The CDR3 sequence: CAWSVSPRGGINQPQHF. In DNA, the CDR3 is TGTGCCTGGAGTGTATCCCCCAGGGGAGGGATAAATCAGCCCCAGCATTTT.

The V gene is TRBV28, the J gene TRBJ1-1; 7 bases agree with TRBD1. CDR1 MDHEN and CDR2 SYDVKM come from the germline V gene. V dropped 6 bases and J dropped 0; count of bases not matched to a gene: 4. The length of the CDR3 is 14 residues. CDR3 sequence (DNA): TGTGCCAGCAGGGGGGACAGCCTGAACACTGAAGCTTTCTTT. Its translation: CASRGDSLNTEAFF.

The rearrangement uses TRBV18 and TRBJ2-2; D possibly corresponds to TRBD2 (6 bases). Germline lookup yields CDR1 KGHSH and CDR2 LQKENI. Between the trimmed V and J ends, which lost 0 bases and 7 bases, there was a span of 9 bases. CDR3 size: 14 residues. For the CDR3, the DNA is TGTGCCAGCTCACCACCGGGGGGATACGGGGAGCTGTTTTTT. It yields the protein CASSPPGGYGELFF.

J is TRBJ1-3 and V is TRBV6-5; TRBD1 agrees at 8 bases. Unmatched junction bases numbered 6, after V lost 7 bases and J lost 7 bases. Germline CDR1 reads MNHEY; CDR2 reads SVGAGI. This CDR3 contains 13 residues. This CDR3 reads CASMRQGANTIYF. CDR3 bases: TGTGCCAGCATGAGGCAGGGGGCCAACACCATATATTTT.

Here the CDR3 DNA reads TGTGCCTGGAGTGTATGGCCTCGAGGCCAGTTAAGCTCCTATAATTCACCCCTCCACTTT. This translates into CAWSVWPRGQLSSYNSPLHF. V usage is TRBV30 and J usage is TRBJ1-6; no firm D call. Between the trimmed V and J ends, which lost 0 bases and 0 bases, there was a span of 21 bases. Germline values: CDR1 GTSNPN, CDR2 SVGIG (reference sequence). The CDR3 runs 20 residues.

This clone was picked up one time. J is TRBJ1-5 and V is TRBV3-1 (or the pseudogene TRBV3-2); D is ambiguous. Germline V lookup: CDR1 LGHDT, CDR2 YNNKEL (reference sequence). Trimming stripped 1 base from V and 5 bases from J, with 9 bases between. The CDR3 loop spans 14 amino acids. DNA for the CDR3: TGTGCCAGCAGCCAAGGGAATGGAGATCAGCCCCAGCATTTT. Protein: CASSQGNGDQPQHF.

The chain has TRBV2 and TRBJ1-6; 9 bases fit TRBD1. The CDR3 runs to 21 residues. J gave up 9 bases and V 6 bases, and 27 bases lay outside the gene matches. CDR1 is SNHLY and CDR2 is FYNNEI in the germline V gene. For the CDR3, the DNA is TGTGCCAGCAGCCAACCCCCACTCAGTACAGGGGGCAACTTTATTCCTTCACCCCTCCACTTT. Protein product: CASSQPPLSTGGNFIPSPLHF.

The chain has TRBV27 and TRBJ1-5; 11 bases agree with TRBD1. This CDR3 has 13 residues. V was pared by 9 bases and J by 7 bases, with 5 bases of the junction left unmatched. Germline CDR1 and CDR2: MNHEY and SMNVEV (reference sequence). DNA for the CDR3: TGTGCCAGTGGACAGGGGGCCCGACAGCCCCAGCATTTT. Translating gives CASGQGARQPQHF.

The V gene is TRBV6-5, the J gene TRBJ1-4; no reliable D call. In germline, CDR1 is MNHEY, CDR2 SVGAGI. V was shortened by 2 bases and J by 2 bases, with 3 bases between the two germline ends. CDR3 length: 13 amino acids. This CDR3 reads CASSYQTNEKLFF. The DNA for the CDR3 is TGTGCCAGCAGTTACCAGACTAATGAAAAACTGTTTTTT.

The rearrangement uses TRBV7-9 and TRBJ1-1; TRBD1 might be the D (6 bases). There are 14 residues in the CDR3. V dropped 3 bases and J dropped 4 bases, with 12 bases sitting between them. CDR1 is SEHNR, CDR2 FQNEAQ, per germline (reference sequence). This CDR3 reads CASSFVQGTTEAFF. CDR3 coding DNA: TGTGCCAGCAGCTTCGTACAGGGTACCACTGAAGCTTTCTTT.

The chain recombines TRBV5-1 with TRBJ1-2; 7 bases align to TRBD1. This CDR3 has 15 amino acids. The V and J ends lost 0 bases and 5 bases, in that order; junction bases with no gene match: 7. Germline loops: CDR1 SGHRS, CDR2 YFSETQ. CDR3 loop: CASSLGQGGEYGYTF. The DNA of the CDR3 is TGCGCCAGCAGCTTGGGCCAAGGGGGCGAATATGGCTACACCTTC.

Details on this clone: Additional DNA sequences in this sample encode the identical CDR3. The chain links TRBV18 to TRBJ1-4, with 8 bases matching TRBD1. V shed 3 bases and J 11 bases; nucleotides not matched to a gene: 5. CDR3 length: 13 amino acids. In germline, CDR1 is KGHSH, CDR2 LQKENI. The DNA of the CDR3 is TGTGCCAGCTCACCTACAACAGGGGGGAAACTGTTTTTT. Its protein product is CASSPTTGGKLFF. The full variable domain, completed using reference TRBV18 and TRBJ1-4, is NAGVMQNPRHLVRRRGQEARLRCSPMKGHSHVYWYRQLPEEGLKFMVYLQKENIIDESGMPKERFSAEFPKEGPSILRIQQVVRGDSAAYFCASSPTTGGKLFFGSGTQLSVL.

The chain couples TRBV11-2 to TRBJ2-7; D possibly corresponds to TRBD1 (5 bases). Trimming pared 4 bases from V and 2 bases from J, leaving 18 bases between. The CDR3 has 16 amino acids. Germline CDR1 and CDR2: SGHAT and FQNNGV. The CDR3: CASSYPAHQGAYEQYF. The CDR3 coding sequence is TGTGCCAGCAGCTATCCCGCCCACCAGGGCGCCTACGAGCAGTACTTC.

The CDR3 loop is CASTSASSPDQPQHF. The CDR3 DNA reads TGTGCCAGTACAAGCGCCAGCTCACCCGATCAGCCCCAGCATTTT. The chain joins TRBV19 to TRBJ1-5; D not certain. CDR3 length equals 15 residues. Germline V CDR1 and CDR2: LNHDA, SQIVND (reference sequence). V was pared by 7 bases and J by 5 bases, with 18 bases between.

This chain links TRBV6-5 with TRBJ2-2; tentatively, D is TRBD1 (6 bases). V gave up 4 bases and J gave up 1 base, with 10 bases separating them. CDR1 is MNHEY and CDR2 is SVGAGI in the germline V gene. This CDR3 region has 15 residues. CDR3 in DNA: TGTGCCAGCAGTTCGACAGGACTGAACACCGGGGAGCTGTTTTTT. Translated, it gives CASSSTGLNTGELFF.

The V and J genes are TRBV5-1 and TRBJ2-3; tentatively, D is TRBD2 (5 bases). V lost 0 bases, J lost 6 bases, and 11 bases lay in between. The CDR3 length is 14 residues. Germline loops: CDR1 SGHRS, CDR2 YFSETQ. The CDR3 DNA follows: TGCGCCAGCAGCTTGGAGGGAGAAAGGGATACGCAGTATTTT. Translated: CASSLEGERDTQYF.

The V call is TRBV7-3, the J call TRBJ2-2, with D unresolved. The CDR3 spans 14 residues. Trimming removed 4 bases from V and 3 bases from J, with 9 bases in between. Germline V gives CDR1 SGHTA, CDR2 FQGTGA. CDR3 coding DNA: TGTGCCAGCAGCTGGGCCCCGGACACCGGGGAGCTGTTTTTT. Its translation: CASSWAPDTGELFF.

V usage is TRBV9 and J usage is TRBJ2-1; D is possibly TRBD2 (5 bases). CDR3 length: 17 residues. CDR1 and CDR2 (germline): SGDLS, YYNGEE. With 0 bases removed from V and 0 bases from J, the gap between germline ends came to 13 bases. The CDR3 sequence is CASSVAPSGSSYNEQFF. Here the CDR3 DNA reads TGTGCCAGCAGCGTAGCCCCCAGCGGCAGCTCCTACAATGAGCAGTTCTTC.

This clone appeared a few times. The rearrangement uses TRBV5-1 and TRBJ2-7; 9 nucleotides line up with TRBD2. The V segment lost 7 bases and the J segment 2 bases; nucleotides outside the gene matches: 7. Looked up from germline, CDR1 is SGHRS and CDR2 is YFSETQ. This CDR3 is built from 14 residues. The CDR3, as DNA: TGCGCCAGCCGGAAAGCGGGGGGACCCTACGAGCAGTACTTC. Amino acid sequence: CASRKAGGPYEQYF.

The V and J genes are TRBV28 and TRBJ2-7; possibly TRBD2 for D (5 bases). The germline V and J ends were trimmed by 3 bases and 5 bases, with 8 bases remaining between them. This CDR3 has 12 residues. The germline CDR1 and CDR2 sequences are MDHEN and SYDVKM. Here the CDR3 DNA reads TGTGCCAGCAGTTTCCGGGGTCACGAGCAGTACTTC. Amino acids: CASSFRGHEQYF.

The J gene is TRBJ2-1, the V gene TRBV9; D may be TRBD1 (5 bases). The V and J ends lost 3 bases and 5 bases respectively, with 15 bases between them. In germline, CDR1 is SGDLS, CDR2 YYNGEE. The CDR3 sequence is 15 residues long. The CDR3 here is CASSGVPGHDNEQFF. In DNA form, the CDR3 reads TGTGCCAGCAGCGGGGTGCCAGGACACGACAATGAGCAGTTCTTC. Full variable domain (remainder filled in from reference TRBV9 and TRBJ2-1): DSGVTQTPKHLITATGQRVTLRCSPRSGDLSVYWYQQSLDQGLQFLIQYYNGEERAKGNILERFSAQQFPDLHSELNLSSLELGDSALYFCASSGVPGHDNEQFFGPGTRLTVL.

This chain connects TRBV11-2 to TRBJ2-5; 12 nucleotides agree with TRBD2. The CDR3 covers 16 residues. After removal of 2 bases from V and 2 bases from J, the junction contained 3 bases not matched to a gene. Germline assignment: CDR1 SGHAT and CDR2 FQNNGV. CDR3 nucleotides: TGTGCCAGCAGCTTACGACTAGCGGGGGCTCAAGAGACCCAGTACTTC. Amino acids: CASSLRLAGAQETQYF.

This chain uses TRBV29-1 with TRBJ1-1; TRBD1 matches 9 bases. Germline CDR1 is SQVTM and CDR2 is ANQGSEA. V lost 7 bases, J lost 4 bases, and 7 bases stayed unmatched. The CDR3 totals 13 residues. This CDR3 is CSASTTGGTEAFF. CDR3 DNA sequence: TGCAGCGCGTCGACGACAGGGGGCACTGAAGCTTTCTTT.

The rearrangement joins TRBV27 to TRBJ2-1, with D unresolved. The CDR3 has 15 amino acids. The V and J ends lost 4 bases and 2 bases respectively, with 12 bases between them. The germline CDR1 and CDR2 sequences are MNHEY and SMNVEV (reference sequence). CDR3 nucleotide sequence: TGTGCCAGCAGTTCCGCCAGTGGGCCCTACAATGAGCAGTTCTTC. Its protein product is CASSSASGPYNEQFF.